This TCR beta chain was captured by sequencing in a study of OX40 agonist ivuxolimab in advanced cancers. Study-level background: Patients with hepatocellular carcinoma, melanoma, renal cell or head and neck cancer made up the dose-escalation patients. Study results and caveats: Certain nonresponders additionally had low normalized T-cell clonal expansion.

Blood was sampled at baseline, cycle 4 day 1, and cycle 7 day 1. Comments on this clone: The target antigen is unknown.

Sequenced by immunoSEQ multiplex PCR; TCRdb stores in-frame clones only, minus some. Altogether around 74,000 clones are present, about 90% being singletons, with the ten largest covering 0.53%. V was pared by 3 bases and J by 0 bases, with 6 bases of the junction left unmatched. Germline assignment: CDR1 SGHDN and CDR2 FVKESK. The CDR3 totals 17 residues. Sequencing used CD4+ or CD8+ T cells sorted from blood, obtained in a trial of the OX40 agonist ivuxolimab. This chain connects TRBV14 to TRBJ2-5; 11 positions match TRBD2. This sequence was found in an adult with an advanced solid tumor such as melanoma, head and neck, liver or kidney cancer. CDR3 amino acids: CASSQRRLAGYQETQYF. The CDR3 region has the DNA TGTGCCAGCAGCCAGAGGCGACTAGCGGGGTACCAAGAGACCCAGTACTTC.